Reported below is one T cell receptor beta chain. This CDR3 spans 17 amino acids. The V end was cut by 0 bases, the J end by 1 base, with 16 bases between. Germline values: CDR1 SGHDT, CDR2 YYEEEE. These data originate in a study of cytomegalovirus exposure and HLA in healthy donors. Only in-frame clones appear in the TCRdb table, and some are missing; sequencing was by immunoSEQ multiplex PCR. This table holds some 110,000 clones, about 87% found once. Specimen: PBMCs. The sequence was collected from a woman between 18 and 30 years old in good health and CMV-seropositive. The gene calls are TRBV5-6 and TRBJ1-2, with TRBD1 as a possible D gene (5 bases). CDR3 nucleotide sequence: TGTGCCAGCAGCTTGGCCAGTGCGATACAGGTTAACTATGGCTACACCTTC. Its protein is CASSLASAIQVNYGYTF.